These 5 T cell receptor beta chains originate from one sample sequenced in a study of blood T cells in healthy people across ages. The use of a sample-barcoded 5' primer and a J-beta primer mix characterized a second PCR of roughly 7 to 12 cycles. TCRdb reanalysed the 5' RACE reads using MiXCR and keeps one entry per CDR3 protein. The repertoire consists of 780,000 or so distinct CDR3 sequences, with approximately 53% occurring once and the leading ten covering around 25%. Sequencing used blood. The source is a middle-aged man in good health.

The rearrangement uses TRBV7-3 and TRBJ2-5; D is uncertain. Trimming took 5 bases from V and 2 from J, leaving 12 bases between them. CDR1 and CDR2 (germline): SGHTA, FQGTGA. This CDR3 spans 14 amino acids. The CDR3 nucleotides are TGTGCCAGCAGCCCCGGAAATAGTCAAGAGACCCAGTACTTC. Its translation: CASSPGNSQETQYF.

Comments on this clonotype: One end of the junction fails to match germline, which may point to a read error. The genes are TRBV28 and TRBJ2-1; a weak D match, TRBD1 (6 bases). Germline V lookup: CDR1 MDHEN, CDR2 SYDVKM. This CDR3 comprises 15 residues. CDR3 in amino acids: CASRSRISGERWLFF. For the CDR3, the DNA is TGTGCCAGCAGGAGCCGAATATCAGGGGAGAGATGGTTGTTCTTT.

V is TRBV4-3 and J is TRBJ1-1; no clear D gene. Trimming left V 0 bases short and J 1 base short, with 6 bases between. This CDR3 region has 14 residues. The germline gives CDR1 LGHNA, CDR2 YSLEER. The CDR3 nucleotides read TGCGCCAGCAGCCAAGACAGATCGAACACTGAAGCTTTCTTT. Its translation: CASSQDRSNTEAFF.

This clonotype appeared a few times. CDR3 protein: CASSATGVYYGYTF. Written as DNA, the CDR3 is TGTGCCAGCAGTGCGACGGGGGTCTACTATGGCTACACCTTC. The chain is built from TRBV25-1 and TRBJ1-2; a weak D match, TRBD1 (5 bases). Trimming stripped 4 bases from V and 3 bases from J, with 12 bases between. The CDR3 sequence is 14 residues long. Germline CDR1 MGHDK, CDR2 SYGVNS.

This clonotype was recorded a few times. The chain employs TRBV5-1 and TRBJ2-5; D ambiguous. Trimming removed 4 bases from V and 4 bases from J, with 14 bases in between. Germline CDR1 and CDR2: SGHRS and YFSETQ. CDR3 length: 14 amino acids. DNA of the CDR3: TGCGCCAGCAGCCCCTCCTCGGAACTAGAGACCCAGTACTTC. Translating gives CASSPSSELETQYF.